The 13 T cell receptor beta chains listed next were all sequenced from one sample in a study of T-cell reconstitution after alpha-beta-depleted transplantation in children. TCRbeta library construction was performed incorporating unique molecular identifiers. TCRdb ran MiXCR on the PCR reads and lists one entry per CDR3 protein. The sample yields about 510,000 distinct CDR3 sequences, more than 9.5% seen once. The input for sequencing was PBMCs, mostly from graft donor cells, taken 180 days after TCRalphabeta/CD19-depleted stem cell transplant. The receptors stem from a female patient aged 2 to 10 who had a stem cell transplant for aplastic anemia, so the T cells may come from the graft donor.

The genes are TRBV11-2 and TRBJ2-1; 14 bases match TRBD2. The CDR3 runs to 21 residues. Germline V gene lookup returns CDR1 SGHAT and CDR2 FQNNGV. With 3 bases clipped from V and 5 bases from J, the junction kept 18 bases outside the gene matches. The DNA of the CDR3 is TGTGCCAGCAGCTTCGGACTCTGGCCGGGACTAGCGGGAGTGAGCCACAATGAGCAGTTCTTC. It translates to CASSFGLWPGLAGVSHNEQFF. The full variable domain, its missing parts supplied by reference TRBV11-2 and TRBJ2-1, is EAGVAQSPRYKIIEKRQSVAFWCNPISGHATLYWYQQILGQGPKLLIQFQNNGVVDDSQLPKDRFSAERLKGVDSTLKIQPAKLEDSAVYLCASSFGLWPGLAGVSHNEQFFGPGTRLTVL.

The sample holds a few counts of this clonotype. CDR3 in amino acids: CASSLEINTEAFF. In nucleotides, the CDR3 is TGTGCCAGCAGCTTAGAGATTAACACTGAAGCTTTCTTT. V is TRBV7-9 and J is TRBJ1-1; no clear D. This CDR3 contains 13 residues. Per the germline V gene, CDR1 is SEHNR and CDR2 is FQNEAQ (reference sequence). Trimming shortened V by 1 base and J by 2 bases, and 5 bases separated the two germline ends.

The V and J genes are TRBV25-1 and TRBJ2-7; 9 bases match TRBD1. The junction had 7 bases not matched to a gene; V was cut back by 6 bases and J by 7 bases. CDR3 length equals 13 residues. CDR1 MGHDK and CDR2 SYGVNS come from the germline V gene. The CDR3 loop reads CASSGTGQGEQYV. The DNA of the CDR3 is TGTGCCAGCAGCGGGACAGGGCAAGGAGAGCAGTACGTC.

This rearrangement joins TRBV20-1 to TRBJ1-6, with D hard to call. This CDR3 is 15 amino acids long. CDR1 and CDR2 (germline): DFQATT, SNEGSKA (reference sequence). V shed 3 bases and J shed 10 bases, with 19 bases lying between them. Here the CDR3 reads CSARWFSRRESPLHF. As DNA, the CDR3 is TGCAGTGCTAGGTGGTTCAGCCGACGGGAATCACCCCTCCACTTT.

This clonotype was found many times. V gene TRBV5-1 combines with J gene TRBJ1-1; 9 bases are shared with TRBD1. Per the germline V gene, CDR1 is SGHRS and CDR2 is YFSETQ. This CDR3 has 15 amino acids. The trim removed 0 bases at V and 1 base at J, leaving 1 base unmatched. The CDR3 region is CASSLDRGRNTEAFF. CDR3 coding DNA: TGCGCCAGCAGCTTGGACAGGGGGCGGAACACTGAAGCTTTCTTT.

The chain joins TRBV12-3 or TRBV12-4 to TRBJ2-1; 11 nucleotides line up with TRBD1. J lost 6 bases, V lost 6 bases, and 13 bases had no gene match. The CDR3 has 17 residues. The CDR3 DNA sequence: TGTGCCAGCAGCCTTCCTCGGACAGGGGGCCTCGGCAATGAGCAGTTCTTC. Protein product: CASSLPRTGGLGNEQFF.

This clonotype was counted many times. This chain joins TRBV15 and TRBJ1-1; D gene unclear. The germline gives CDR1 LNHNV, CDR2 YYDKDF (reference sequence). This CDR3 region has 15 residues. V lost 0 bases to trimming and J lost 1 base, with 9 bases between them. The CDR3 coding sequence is TGTGCCACCAGCAGAGATAGAAGAGCGAACACTGAAGCTTTCTTT. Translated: CATSRDRRANTEAFF.

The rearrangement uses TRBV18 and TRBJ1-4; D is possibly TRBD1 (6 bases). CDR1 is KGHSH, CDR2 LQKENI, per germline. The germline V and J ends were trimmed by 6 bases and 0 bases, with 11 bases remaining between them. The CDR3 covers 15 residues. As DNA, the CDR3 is TGTGCCAGCTCGCCTCAGGGGACAACTAATGAAAAACTGTTTTTT. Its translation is CASSPQGTTNEKLFF.

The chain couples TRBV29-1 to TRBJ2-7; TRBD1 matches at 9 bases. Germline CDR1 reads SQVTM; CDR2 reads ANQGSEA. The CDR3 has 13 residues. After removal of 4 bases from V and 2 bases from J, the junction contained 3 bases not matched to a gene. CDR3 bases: TGCAGCGTTGGGACAGGGGACGCCTACGAGCAGTACTTC. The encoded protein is CSVGTGDAYEQYF.

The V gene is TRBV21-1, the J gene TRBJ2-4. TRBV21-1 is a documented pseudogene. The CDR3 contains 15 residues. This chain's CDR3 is CASSAMEGVKNSQYF. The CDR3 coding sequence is TGTGCCAGCAGCGCAATGGAAGGTGTCAAAAACAGTCAGTACTTC.

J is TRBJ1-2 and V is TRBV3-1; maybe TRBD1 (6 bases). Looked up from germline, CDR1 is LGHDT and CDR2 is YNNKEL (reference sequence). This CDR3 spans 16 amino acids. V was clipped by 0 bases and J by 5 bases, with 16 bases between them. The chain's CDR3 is CASSQDFTGAKYGYTF. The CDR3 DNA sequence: TGTGCCAGCAGCCAAGATTTCACGGGGGCGAAGTATGGCTACACCTTC.

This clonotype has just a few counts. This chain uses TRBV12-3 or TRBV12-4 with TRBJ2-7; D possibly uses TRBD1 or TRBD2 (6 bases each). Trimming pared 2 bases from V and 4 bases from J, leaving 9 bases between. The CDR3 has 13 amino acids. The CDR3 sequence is CASSLTGRYEQYV. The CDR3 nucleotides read TGTGCCAGCAGTTTAACAGGGAGGTACGAGCAGTACGTC.

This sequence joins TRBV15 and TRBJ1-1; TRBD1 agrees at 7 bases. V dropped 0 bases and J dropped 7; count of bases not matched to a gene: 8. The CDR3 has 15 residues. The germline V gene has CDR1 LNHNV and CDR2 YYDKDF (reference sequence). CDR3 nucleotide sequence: TGTGCCACCAGCAGAGATCCGACCAGGGGGGGTGAAGCTTTCTTT. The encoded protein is CATSRDPTRGGEAFF.